This T cell receptor (beta chain) comes out of a study of shared clonotypes between healthy human individuals. The protocol was immunoSEQ multiplex PCR, while the TCRdb copy is restricted to in-frame clones and leaves out a portion. The sample holds about 1.5 million clones, around 98% seen once. Germline V CDR1 and CDR2: KGHSH, LQKENI. The CDR3 covers 15 residues. With V trimmed by 0 bases and J by 4 bases, 3 bases remained unmatched. Sequenced material: naive CD4+ T cells sorted from blood. Subset defined: CD45RA+ positively selected. The receptor was derived from a man younger than 40 in good health. The V gene is TRBV18, the J gene TRBJ2-1, with TRBD2 matching 7 bases. The CDR3 nucleotides read TGTGCCAGCTCACCACCCATGGGAGGGTACAATGAGCAGTTCTTC. It codes for CASSPPMGGYNEQFF.